This is a list of T cell receptor beta chains from one sample in a study of blood T cell repertoires in COVID-19. Sequencing used immunoSEQ multiplex PCR; TCRdb keeps in-frame clones, though not all of them. The data show fewer than 70,000 clones, 89% seen once. Sequencing was done on a sample of peripheral blood. The receptor source for this set is a man between 45 and 60 years old with active COVID-19. The CDR3 runs from the conserved cysteine through the conserved F or W. A D gene is named only where the DNA matches it firmly. Only part of the rows carry a size: once, few, many, or a class if the clone is expanded.

V gene	clone size	D gene	J gene	CDR3 protein	CDR3 DNA
TRBV12-5	once	TRBD1	TRBJ1-2	CASGLTSGTAEGYTF	TGTGCTAGTGGTTTGACCTCCGGGACAGCCGAGGGCTACACCTTC
TRBV11-1	.	.	TRBJ1-4	CASSHLRQAEKLFF	TGTGCCAGCAGCCACCTACGACAGGCCGAAAAACTGTTTTTT
TRBV19	.	.	TRBJ2-7	CASNPGSLFGDEQYF	TGTGCCAGTAACCCCGGGAGCTTGTTTGGCGACGAGCAGTACTTC
TRBV11-2	.	.	TRBJ2-3	CASSFVVRVGATDTQYF	TGTGCCAGCAGCTTCGTTGTCAGGGTTGGGGCAACAGATACGCAGTATTTT
TRBV27	.	TRBD2	TRBJ2-2	CASSLYTSGTGELFF	TGTGCCAGCAGTTTATATACTAGCGGCACCGGGGAGCTGTTTTTT
TRBV5-1	.	TRBD2	TRBJ2-1	CASSPSGDTYNEQFF	TGCGCCAGCAGCCCCAGCGGGGATACCTACAATGAGCAGTTCTTC
TRBV5-1	.	TRBD1	TRBJ2-1	CASSLFGAGGAGEQFF	TGCGCCAGCAGCTTGTTCGGGGCAGGGGGCGCGGGTGAGCAGTTCTTC
TRBV15	.	.	TRBJ2-5	CATGPGLGGRETQYF	TGTGCCACAGGGCCGGGATTAGGAGGGCGAGAGACCCAGTACTTC
TRBV5-5	.	TRBD1	TRBJ2-1	CASSLGDRVYNEQFF	TGTGCCAGCAGCTTGGGGGACAGGGTCTACAATGAGCAGTTCTTC
TRBV14	.	TRBD2	TRBJ2-5	CASSQIGGLVRETQYF	TGTGCCAGCAGCCAAATAGGTGGACTAGTAAGAGAGACCCAGTACTTC
TRBV30	few	TRBD1	TRBJ2-7	CAWSAGTGDYEQYF	TGTGCCTGGAGTGCCGGGACAGGGGACTACGAGCAGTACTTC
TRBV7-2	.	.	TRBJ1-6	CASSSREVLRGSPLHF	TGTGCCAGCAGCTCCCGGGAGGTCCTGCGAGGTTCACCCCTCCACTTT
TRBV23-1	.	.	TRBJ2-5	CASSQSKGRISGTQYF	TGCGCCAGCAGTCAATCTAAGGGTCGGATCAGCGGGACCCAGTACTTC
TRBV7-6	.	TRBD1	TRBJ2-1	CASSGRDRGNNEQFF	TGTGCCAGCAGCGGCCGGGACAGGGGGAACAATGAGCAGTTCTTC
TRBV6-1	.	TRBD2	TRBJ2-7	CASSETSGRREQYF	TGTGCCAGCAGTGAGACTAGCGGGCGGAGGGAGCAGTACTTC
TRBV6-5	.	.	TRBJ1-6	CASREGSYNSPLHF	TGTGCCAGCAGAGAGGGATCCTATAATTCACCCCTCCACTTT
TRBV6-5	.	TRBD2	TRBJ2-5	CASTPAGAETQYF	TGTGCCAGCACCCCAGCGGGGGCAGAGACCCAGTACTTC
TRBV15	once	.	TRBJ1-1	CATSREWAPMDTEAFF	TGTGCCACCAGCAGAGAATGGGCCCCAATGGACACTGAAGCTTTCTTT
TRBV18	.	TRBD1	TRBJ1-5	CASSLLQGVNQPQHF	TGTGCCAGCTCATTATTACAGGGGGTCAATCAGCCCCAGCATTTT
TRBV6-5	.	.	TRBJ1-1	CASSFRQDAEAFF	TGTGCCAGCAGTTTCCGACAGGACGCTGAAGCTTTCTTT
TRBV5-6	.	TRBD1	TRBJ1-1	CASSQGQGSFTEAFF	TGTGCCAGCAGCCAGGGACAGGGAAGTTTCACTGAAGCTTTCTTT
TRBV19	.	.	TRBJ2-2	CATHFSTSTGELFF	TGTGCCACCCACTTTTCGACTAGCACCGGGGAGCTGTTTTTT
TRBV11-2	.	TRBD2	TRBJ2-7	CASSLEGTSPYEQYF	TGTGCCAGCAGCTTAGAGGGGACTAGCCCCTACGAGCAGTACTTC
TRBV14	.	.	TRBJ2-3	CASSQGALFDTQYF	TGTGCCAGCAGCCAAGGGGCCCTTTTTGATACGCAGTATTTT
TRBV5-4	.	TRBD1	TRBJ2-1	CASSPWTGRYNEQFF	TGTGCCAGCAGCCCGTGGACAGGGCGCTACAATGAGCAGTTCTTC
TRBV9	.	.	TRBJ1-2	CASSVGPGYGYTF	TGTGCCAGCAGCGTAGGGCCTGGCTATGGCTACACCTTC
TRBV29-1	.	TRBD1	TRBJ2-1	CSVTEGTGFSAVGNEQFF	TGCAGCGTGACTGAGGGGACAGGGTTTTCGGCCGTGGGTAATGAGCAGTTCTTC
TRBV9	.	TRBD1	TRBJ1-1	CASGTGGLNTEAFF	TGTGCCAGCGGGACAGGGGGCCTGAACACTGAAGCTTTCTTT
TRBV25-1	.	.	TRBJ1-2	CASSYSEAGGYTF	TGTGCCAGCAGTTACTCCGAGGCGGGGGGCTACACCTTC
TRBV30	.	.	TRBJ2-5	CAWSIQGVQETQYF	TGTGCCTGGAGCATTCAGGGCGTCCAAGAGACCCAGTACTTC
TRBV25-1	.	.	TRBJ2-7	CASSAQATGQYF	TGTGCCAGCAGTGCCCAAGCTACCGGGCAGTACTTC
TRBV6-5	.	.	TRBJ1-1	CASIPPSHTEAFF	TGTGCCAGCATCCCTCCGAGCCACACTGAAGCTTTCTTT
TRBV5-1	.	.	TRBJ1-2	CASSLGQALNYGYTF	TGCGCCAGCAGCTTGGGGCAGGCCCTAAACTATGGCTACACCTTC
TRBV2	.	.	TRBJ2-1	CASSLDSDNEQFF	TGTGCCAGCAGTTTGGACAGCGACAATGAGCAGTTCTTC
TRBV18	.	.	TRBJ2-2	CASSPQNGELFF	TGTGCCAGCTCACCCCAGAACGGGGAGCTGTTTTTT
TRBV12-5	.	.	TRBJ2-1	CASGSTRDRLSSYNEQFF	TGTGCTAGTGGTTCGACCCGTGACAGGCTAAGCTCCTACAATGAGCAGTTCTTC
TRBV30	.	TRBD1	TRBJ1-3	CAWIRQGSGNTIYF	TGTGCCTGGATTAGACAGGGGTCTGGAAACACCATATATTTT
TRBV29-1	.	.	TRBJ1-2	CSAGNSANYGYTF	TGCAGCGCCGGTAACAGTGCTAACTATGGCTACACCTTC
TRBV6-5	.	.	TRBJ1-2	CASSLGHLYGYTF	TGTGCCAGCAGTCTGGGACACCTCTATGGCTACACCTTC
TRBV6-5	.	TRBD1	TRBJ1-2	CASSSTGYSGYTF	TGTGCCAGCAGTTCGACAGGGTACAGTGGCTACACCTTC
TRBV2	.	.	TRBJ2-1	CASSETGSRSYNEQFF	TGTGCCAGCAGTGAAACGGGTTCGCGCTCCTACAATGAGCAGTTCTTC
TRBV11-2	.	.	TRBJ2-7	CASSLARGGYEQYF	TGTGCCAGCAGCTTAGCCAGGGGTGGCTACGAGCAGTACTTC
TRBV13	.	.	TRBJ1-3	CASSLVGLQGSGNTIYF	TGTGCCAGCAGCTTAGTAGGGCTGCAGGGCTCTGGAAACACCATATATTTT
TRBV3-1/TRBV3-2	.	.	TRBJ2-2	CASSQVAGAPGALFF	TGTGCCAGCAGCCAAGTGGCGGGGGCGCCAGGGGCGCTGTTTTTT
TRBV6-4	.	.	TRBJ2-1	CASSDGGPYNEQFF	TGTGCCAGCAGTGACGGCGGGCCTTACAATGAGCAGTTCTTC
TRBV18	.	TRBD1	TRBJ1-2	CASSQGQGDYGYTF	TGTGCCAGCTCACAAGGACAGGGTGACTATGGCTACACCTTC
TRBV12-3/TRBV12-4	.	TRBD2	TRBJ2-1	CASSLIAGAEQFF	TGTGCCAGCAGTTTGATAGCGGGGGCGGAGCAGTTCTTC
TRBV20-1	.	.	TRBJ1-3	CSASFTSSGNTIYF	TGCAGTGCTAGTTTCACGAGCTCTGGAAACACCATATATTTT